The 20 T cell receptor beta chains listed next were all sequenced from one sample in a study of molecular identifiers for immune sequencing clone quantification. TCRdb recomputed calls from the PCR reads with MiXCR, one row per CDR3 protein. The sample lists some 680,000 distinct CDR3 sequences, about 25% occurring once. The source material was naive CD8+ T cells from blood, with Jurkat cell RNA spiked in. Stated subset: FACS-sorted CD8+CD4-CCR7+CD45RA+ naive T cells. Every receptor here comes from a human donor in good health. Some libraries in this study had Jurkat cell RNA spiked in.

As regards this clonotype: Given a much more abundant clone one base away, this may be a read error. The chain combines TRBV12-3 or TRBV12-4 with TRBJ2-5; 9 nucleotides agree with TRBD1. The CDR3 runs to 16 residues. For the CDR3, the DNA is TGTGCCGGCAGTCTCGGGACAGGGACCGCAGGGGAGACCCAGTACTTC. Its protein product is CAGSLGTGTAGETQYF.

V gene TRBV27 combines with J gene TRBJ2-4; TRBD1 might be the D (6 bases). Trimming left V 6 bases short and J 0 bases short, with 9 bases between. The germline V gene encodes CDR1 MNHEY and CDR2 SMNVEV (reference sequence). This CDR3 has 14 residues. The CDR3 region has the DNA TGTGCCAGCAGGGACAGACTAGCCAAAAACATTCAGTACTTC. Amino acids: CASRDRLAKNIQYF.

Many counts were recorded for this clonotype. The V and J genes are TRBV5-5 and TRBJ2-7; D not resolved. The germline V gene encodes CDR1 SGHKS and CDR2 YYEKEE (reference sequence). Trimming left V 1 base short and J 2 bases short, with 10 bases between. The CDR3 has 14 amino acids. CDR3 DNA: TGTGCCAGCAGCTTGTTTGGTTTGACCTACGAGCAGTACTTC. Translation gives CASSLFGLTYEQYF.

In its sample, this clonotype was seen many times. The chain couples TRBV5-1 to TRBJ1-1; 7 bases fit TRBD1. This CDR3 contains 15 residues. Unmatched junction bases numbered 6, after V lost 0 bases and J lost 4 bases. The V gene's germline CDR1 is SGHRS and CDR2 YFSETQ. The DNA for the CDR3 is TGCGCCAGCAGCTTGGGGGCAGGGGGGAGCACTGAAGCTTTCTTT. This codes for CASSLGAGGSTEAFF.

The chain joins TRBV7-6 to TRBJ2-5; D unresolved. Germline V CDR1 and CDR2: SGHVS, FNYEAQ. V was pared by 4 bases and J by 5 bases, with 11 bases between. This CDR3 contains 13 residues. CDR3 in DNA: TGTGCCAGCAGCTCCTTATCAGAGGAGACCCAGTACTTC. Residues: CASSSLSEETQYF.

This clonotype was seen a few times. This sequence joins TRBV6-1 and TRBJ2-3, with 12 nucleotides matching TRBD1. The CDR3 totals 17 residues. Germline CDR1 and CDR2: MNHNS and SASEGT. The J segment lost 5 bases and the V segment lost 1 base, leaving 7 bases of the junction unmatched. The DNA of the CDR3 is TGTGCCAGCAGTGAAGTAGTGGGACAGGGGGCGTTAGATACGCAGTATTTT. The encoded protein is CASSEVVGQGALDTQYF.

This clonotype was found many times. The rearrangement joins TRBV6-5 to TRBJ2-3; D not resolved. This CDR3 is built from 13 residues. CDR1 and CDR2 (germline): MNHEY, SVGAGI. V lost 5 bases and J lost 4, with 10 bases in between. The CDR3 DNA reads TGTGCCAGCAGTCCCAAGACGGCAGATACGCAGTATTTT. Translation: CASSPKTADTQYF.

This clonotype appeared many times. The CDR3 loop reads CSVEAPGQGIGELFF. The CDR3 region has the DNA TGCAGCGTTGAGGCCCCGGGACAGGGTATCGGGGAGCTGTTTTTT. The chain recombines TRBV29-1 with TRBJ2-2; 9 nucleotides line up with TRBD1. The CDR3 is made up of 15 amino acids. With 3 bases clipped from V and 7 bases from J, the junction kept 9 bases outside the gene matches. Looked up from germline, CDR1 is SQVTM and CDR2 is ANQGSEA.

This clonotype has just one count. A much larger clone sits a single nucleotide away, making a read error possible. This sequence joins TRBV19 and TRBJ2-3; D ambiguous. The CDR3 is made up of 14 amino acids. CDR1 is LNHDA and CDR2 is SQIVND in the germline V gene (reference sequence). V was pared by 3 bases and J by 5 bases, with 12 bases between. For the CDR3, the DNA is TGTGCCAGTAGTATGTCAGACCTCGAAGATACGCAGTATTTT. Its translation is CASSMSDLEDTQYF. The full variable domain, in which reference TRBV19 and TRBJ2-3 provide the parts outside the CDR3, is DGGITQSPKYLFRKEGQNVTLSCEQNLNHDAMYWYRQDPGQGLRLIYYSQIVNDFQKGDIAEGYSVSREKKESFPLTVTSAQKNPTAFYLCASSMSDLEDTQYFGPGTRLTVL.

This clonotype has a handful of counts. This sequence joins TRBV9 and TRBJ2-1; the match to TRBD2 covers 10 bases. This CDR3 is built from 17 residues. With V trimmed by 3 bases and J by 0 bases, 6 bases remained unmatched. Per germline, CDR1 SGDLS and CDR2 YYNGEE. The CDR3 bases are TGTGCCAGCAGCGAGAGGGCTAGCGGGAGCTCCTACAATGAGCAGTTCTTC. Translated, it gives CASSERASGSSYNEQFF. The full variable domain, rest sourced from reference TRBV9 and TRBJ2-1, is DSGVTQTPKHLITATGQRVTLRCSPRSGDLSVYWYQQSLDQGLQFLIQYYNGEERAKGNILERFSAQQFPDLHSELNLSSLELGDSALYFCASSERASGSSYNEQFFGPGTRLTVL.

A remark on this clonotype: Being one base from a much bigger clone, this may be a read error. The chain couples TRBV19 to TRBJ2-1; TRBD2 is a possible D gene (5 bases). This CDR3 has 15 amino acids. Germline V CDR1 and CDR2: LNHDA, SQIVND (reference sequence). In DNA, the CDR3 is TGTGCCGGTAGTCCCCTGGACGAGGGCTACTATGAGCAGTTCTTC. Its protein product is CAGSPLDEGYYEQFF.

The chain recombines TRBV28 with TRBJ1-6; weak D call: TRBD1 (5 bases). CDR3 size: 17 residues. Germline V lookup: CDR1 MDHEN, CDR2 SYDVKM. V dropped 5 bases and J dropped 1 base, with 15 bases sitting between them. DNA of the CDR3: TGTGCCAGCAGTGGAGGTGTCAGGGTGTCCTATAATTCACCCCTCCACTTT. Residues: CASSGGVRVSYNSPLHF.

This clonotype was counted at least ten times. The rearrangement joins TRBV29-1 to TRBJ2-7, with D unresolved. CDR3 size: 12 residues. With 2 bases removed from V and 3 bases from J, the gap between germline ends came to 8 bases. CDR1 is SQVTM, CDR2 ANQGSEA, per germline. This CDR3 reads CSVELPDYEQYF. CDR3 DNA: TGCAGCGTTGAACTCCCCGACTACGAGCAGTACTTC.

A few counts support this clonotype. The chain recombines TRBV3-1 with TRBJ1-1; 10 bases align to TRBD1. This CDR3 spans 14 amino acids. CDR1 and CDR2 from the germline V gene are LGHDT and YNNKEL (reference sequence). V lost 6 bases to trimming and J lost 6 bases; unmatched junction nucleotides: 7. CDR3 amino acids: CASRQTGGGSEAFF. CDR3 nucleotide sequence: TGTGCCAGCAGACAGACAGGGGGCGGTTCTGAAGCTTTCTTT.

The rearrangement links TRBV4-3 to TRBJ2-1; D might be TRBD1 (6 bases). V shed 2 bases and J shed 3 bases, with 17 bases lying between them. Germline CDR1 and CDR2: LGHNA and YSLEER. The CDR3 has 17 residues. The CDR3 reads CASSQQENQGFYNEQFF. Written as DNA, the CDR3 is TGCGCCAGCAGCCAACAAGAGAACCAGGGGTTCTACAATGAGCAGTTCTTC.

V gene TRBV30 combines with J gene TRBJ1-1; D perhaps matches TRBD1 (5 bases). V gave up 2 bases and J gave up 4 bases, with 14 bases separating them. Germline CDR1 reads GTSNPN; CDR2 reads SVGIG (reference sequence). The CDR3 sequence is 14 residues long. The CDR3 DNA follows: TGTGCCTGGAGTACAGGACGGGTGGGCACTGAAGCTTTCTTT. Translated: CAWSTGRVGTEAFF.

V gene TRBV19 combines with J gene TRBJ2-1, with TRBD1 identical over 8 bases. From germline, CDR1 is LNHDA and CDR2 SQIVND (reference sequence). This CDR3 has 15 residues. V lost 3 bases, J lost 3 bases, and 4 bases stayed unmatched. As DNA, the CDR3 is TGTGCCAGTAGTATCGGACAGGGAGTCTACAATGAGCAGTTCTTC. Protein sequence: CASSIGQGVYNEQFF.

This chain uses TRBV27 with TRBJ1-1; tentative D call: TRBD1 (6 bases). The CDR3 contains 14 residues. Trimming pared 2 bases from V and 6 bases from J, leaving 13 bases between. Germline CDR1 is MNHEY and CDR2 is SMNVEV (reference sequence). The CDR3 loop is CASSLGGGGPEAFF. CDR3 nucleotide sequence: TGTGCCAGCAGTTTAGGTGGCGGGGGCCCTGAAGCTTTCTTT.

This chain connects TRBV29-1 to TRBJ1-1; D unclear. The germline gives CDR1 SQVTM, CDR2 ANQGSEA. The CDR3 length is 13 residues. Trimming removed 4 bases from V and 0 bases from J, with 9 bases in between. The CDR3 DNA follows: TGCAGCGTTGGTCACGGGATGAACACTGAAGCTTTCTTT. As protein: CSVGHGMNTEAFF.

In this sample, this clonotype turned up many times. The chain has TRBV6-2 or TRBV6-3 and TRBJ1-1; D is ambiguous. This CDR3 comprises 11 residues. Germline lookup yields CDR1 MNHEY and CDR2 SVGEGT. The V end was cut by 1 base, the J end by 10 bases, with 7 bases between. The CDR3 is CASSYYGRAFF. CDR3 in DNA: TGTGCCAGCAGTTACTACGGGAGAGCTTTCTTT.